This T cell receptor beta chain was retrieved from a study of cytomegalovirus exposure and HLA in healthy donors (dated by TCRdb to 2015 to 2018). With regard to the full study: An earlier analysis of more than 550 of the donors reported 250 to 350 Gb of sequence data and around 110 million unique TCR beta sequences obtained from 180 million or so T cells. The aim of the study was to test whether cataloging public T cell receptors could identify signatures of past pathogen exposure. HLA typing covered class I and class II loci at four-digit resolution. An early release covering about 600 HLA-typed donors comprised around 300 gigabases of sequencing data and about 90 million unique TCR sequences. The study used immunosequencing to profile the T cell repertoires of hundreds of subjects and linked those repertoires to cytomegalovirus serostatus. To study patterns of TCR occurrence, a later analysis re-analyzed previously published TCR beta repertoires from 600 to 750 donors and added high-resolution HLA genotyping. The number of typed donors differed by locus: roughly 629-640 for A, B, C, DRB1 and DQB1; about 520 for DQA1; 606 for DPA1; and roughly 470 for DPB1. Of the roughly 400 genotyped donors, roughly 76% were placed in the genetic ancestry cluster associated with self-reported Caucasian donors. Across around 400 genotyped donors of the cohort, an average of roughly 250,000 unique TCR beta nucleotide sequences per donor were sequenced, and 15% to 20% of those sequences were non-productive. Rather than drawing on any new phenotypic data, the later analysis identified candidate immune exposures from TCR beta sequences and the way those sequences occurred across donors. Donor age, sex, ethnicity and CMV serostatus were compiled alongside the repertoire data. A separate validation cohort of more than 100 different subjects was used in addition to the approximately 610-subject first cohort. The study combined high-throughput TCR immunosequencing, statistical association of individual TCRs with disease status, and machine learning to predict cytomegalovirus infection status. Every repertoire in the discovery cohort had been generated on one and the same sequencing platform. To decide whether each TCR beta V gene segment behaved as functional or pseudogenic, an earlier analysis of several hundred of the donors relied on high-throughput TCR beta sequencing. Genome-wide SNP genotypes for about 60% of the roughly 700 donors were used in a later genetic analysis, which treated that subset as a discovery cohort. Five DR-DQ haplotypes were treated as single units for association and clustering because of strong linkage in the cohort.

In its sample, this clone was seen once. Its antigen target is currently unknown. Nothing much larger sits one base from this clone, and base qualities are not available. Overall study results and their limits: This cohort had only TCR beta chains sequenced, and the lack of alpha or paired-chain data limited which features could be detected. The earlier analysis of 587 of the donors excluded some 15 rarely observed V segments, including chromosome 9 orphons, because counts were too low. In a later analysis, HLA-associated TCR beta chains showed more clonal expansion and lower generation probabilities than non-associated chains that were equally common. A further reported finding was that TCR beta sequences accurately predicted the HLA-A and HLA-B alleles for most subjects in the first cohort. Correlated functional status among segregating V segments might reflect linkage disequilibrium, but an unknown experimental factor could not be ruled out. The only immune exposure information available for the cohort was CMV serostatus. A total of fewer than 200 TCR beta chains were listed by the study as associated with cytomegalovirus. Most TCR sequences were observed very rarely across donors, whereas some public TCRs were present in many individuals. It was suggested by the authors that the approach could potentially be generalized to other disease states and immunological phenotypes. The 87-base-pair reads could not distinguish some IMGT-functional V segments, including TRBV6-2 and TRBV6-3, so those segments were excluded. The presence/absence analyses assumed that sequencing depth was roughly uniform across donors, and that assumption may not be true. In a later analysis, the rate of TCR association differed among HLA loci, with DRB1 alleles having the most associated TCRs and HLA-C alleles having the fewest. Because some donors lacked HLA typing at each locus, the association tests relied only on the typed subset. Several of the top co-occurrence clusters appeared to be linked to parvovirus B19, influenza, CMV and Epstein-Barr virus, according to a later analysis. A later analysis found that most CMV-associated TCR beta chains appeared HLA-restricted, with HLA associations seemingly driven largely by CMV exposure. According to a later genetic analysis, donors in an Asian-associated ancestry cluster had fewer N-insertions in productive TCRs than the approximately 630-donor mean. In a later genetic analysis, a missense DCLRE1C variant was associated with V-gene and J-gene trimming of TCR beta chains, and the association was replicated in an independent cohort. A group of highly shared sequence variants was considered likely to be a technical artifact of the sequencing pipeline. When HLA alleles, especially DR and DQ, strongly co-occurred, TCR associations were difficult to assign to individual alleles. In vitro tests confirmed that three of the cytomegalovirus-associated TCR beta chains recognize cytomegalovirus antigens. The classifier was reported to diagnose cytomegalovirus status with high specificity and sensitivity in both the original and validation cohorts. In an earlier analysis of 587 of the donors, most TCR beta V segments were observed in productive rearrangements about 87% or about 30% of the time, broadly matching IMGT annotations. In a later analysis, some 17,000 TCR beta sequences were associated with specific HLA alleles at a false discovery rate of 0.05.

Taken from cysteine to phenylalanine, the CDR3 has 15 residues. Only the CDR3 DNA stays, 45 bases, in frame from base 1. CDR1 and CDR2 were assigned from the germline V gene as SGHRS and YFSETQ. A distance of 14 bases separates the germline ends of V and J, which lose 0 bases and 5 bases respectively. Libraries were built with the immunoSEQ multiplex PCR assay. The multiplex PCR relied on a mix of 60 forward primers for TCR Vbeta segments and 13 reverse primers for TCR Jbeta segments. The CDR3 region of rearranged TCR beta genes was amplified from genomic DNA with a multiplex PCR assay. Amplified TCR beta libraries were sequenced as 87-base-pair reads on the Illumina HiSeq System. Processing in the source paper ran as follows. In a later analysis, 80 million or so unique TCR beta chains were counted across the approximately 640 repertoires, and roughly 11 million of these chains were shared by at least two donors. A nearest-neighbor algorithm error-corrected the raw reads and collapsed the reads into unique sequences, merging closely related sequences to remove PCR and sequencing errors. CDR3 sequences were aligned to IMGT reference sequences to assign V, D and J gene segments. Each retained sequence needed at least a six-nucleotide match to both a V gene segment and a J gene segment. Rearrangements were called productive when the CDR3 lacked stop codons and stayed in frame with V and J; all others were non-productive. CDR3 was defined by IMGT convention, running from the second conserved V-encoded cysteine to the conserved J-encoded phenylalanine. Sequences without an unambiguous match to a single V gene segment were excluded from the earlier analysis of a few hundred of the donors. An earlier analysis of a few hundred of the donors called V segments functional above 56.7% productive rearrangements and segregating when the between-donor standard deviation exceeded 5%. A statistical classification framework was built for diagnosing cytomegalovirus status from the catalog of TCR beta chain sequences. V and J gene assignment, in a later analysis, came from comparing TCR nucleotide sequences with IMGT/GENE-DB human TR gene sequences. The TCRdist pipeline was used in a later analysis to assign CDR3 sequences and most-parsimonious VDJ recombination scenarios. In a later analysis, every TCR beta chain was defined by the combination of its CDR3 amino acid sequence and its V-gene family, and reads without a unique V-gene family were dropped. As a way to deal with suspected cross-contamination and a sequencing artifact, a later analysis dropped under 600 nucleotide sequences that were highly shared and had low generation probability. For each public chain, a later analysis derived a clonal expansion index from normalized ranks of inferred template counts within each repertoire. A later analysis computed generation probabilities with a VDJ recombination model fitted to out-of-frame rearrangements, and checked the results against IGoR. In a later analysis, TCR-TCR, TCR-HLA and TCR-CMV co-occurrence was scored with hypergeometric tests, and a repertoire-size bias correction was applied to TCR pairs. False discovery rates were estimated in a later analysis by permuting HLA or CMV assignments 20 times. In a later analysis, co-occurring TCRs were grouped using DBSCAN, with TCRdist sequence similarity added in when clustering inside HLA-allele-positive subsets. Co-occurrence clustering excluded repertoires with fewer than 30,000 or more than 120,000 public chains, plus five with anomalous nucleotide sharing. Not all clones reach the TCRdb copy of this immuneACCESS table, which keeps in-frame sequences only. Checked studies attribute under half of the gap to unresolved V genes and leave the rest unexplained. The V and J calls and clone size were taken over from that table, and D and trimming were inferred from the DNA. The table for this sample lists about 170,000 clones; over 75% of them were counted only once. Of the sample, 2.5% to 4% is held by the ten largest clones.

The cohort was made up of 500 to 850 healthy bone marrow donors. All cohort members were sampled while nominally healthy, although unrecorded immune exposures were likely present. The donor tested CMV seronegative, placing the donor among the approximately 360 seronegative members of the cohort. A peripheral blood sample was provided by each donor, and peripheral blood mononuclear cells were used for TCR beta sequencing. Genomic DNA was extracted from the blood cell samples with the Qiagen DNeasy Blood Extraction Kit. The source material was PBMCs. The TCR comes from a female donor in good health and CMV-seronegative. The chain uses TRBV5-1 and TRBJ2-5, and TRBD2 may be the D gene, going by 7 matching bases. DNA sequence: TGCGCCAGCAGCTTGGCGGAGGGGGGGCAGGAGACCCAGTACTTC. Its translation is CASSLAEGGQETQYF.